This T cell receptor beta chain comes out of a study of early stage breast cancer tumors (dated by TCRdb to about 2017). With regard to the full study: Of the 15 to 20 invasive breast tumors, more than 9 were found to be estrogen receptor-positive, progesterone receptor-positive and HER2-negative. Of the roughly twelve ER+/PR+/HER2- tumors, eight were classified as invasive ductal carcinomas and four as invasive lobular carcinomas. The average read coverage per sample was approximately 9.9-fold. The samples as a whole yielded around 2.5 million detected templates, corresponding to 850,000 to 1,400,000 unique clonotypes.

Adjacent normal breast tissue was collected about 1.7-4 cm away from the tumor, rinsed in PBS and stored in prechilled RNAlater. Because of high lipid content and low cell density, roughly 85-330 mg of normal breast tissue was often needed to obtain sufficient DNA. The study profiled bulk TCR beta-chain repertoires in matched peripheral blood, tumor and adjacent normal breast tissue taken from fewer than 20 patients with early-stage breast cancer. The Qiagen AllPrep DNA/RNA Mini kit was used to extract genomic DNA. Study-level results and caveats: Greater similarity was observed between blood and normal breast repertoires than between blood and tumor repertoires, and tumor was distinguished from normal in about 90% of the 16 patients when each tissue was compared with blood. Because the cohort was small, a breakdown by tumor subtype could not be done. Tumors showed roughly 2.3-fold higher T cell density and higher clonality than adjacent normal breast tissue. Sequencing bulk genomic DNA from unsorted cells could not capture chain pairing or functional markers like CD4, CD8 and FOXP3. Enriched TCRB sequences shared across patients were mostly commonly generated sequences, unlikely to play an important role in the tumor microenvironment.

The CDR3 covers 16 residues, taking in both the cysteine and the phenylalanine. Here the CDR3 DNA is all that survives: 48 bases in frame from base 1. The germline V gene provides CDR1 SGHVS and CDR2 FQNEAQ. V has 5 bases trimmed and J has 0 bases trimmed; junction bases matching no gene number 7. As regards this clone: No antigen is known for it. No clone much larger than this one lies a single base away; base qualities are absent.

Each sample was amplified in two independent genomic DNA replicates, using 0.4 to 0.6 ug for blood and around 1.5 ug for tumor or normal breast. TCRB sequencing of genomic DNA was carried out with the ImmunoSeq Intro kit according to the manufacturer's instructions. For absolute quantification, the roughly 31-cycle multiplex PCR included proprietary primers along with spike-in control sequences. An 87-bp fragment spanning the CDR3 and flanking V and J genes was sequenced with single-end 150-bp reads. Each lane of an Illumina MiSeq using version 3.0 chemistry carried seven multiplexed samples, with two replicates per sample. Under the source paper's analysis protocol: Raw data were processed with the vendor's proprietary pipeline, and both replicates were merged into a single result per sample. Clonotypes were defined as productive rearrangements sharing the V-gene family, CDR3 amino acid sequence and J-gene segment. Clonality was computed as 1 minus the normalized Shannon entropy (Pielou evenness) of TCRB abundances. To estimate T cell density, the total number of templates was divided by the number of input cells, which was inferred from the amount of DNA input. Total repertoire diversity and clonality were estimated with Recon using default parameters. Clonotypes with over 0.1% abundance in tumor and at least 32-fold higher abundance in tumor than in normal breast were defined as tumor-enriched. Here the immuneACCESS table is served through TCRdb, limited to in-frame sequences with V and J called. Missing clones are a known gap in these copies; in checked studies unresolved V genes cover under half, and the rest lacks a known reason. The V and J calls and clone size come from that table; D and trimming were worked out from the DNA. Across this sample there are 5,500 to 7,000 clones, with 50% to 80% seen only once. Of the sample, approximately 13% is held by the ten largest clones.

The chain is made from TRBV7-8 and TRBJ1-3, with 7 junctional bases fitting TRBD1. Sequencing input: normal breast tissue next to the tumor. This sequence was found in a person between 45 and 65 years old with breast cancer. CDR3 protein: CASSPSHRGSGNTIYF. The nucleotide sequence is TGTGCCAGCAGCCCTTCCCACAGGGGCTCTGGAAACACCATATATTTT.